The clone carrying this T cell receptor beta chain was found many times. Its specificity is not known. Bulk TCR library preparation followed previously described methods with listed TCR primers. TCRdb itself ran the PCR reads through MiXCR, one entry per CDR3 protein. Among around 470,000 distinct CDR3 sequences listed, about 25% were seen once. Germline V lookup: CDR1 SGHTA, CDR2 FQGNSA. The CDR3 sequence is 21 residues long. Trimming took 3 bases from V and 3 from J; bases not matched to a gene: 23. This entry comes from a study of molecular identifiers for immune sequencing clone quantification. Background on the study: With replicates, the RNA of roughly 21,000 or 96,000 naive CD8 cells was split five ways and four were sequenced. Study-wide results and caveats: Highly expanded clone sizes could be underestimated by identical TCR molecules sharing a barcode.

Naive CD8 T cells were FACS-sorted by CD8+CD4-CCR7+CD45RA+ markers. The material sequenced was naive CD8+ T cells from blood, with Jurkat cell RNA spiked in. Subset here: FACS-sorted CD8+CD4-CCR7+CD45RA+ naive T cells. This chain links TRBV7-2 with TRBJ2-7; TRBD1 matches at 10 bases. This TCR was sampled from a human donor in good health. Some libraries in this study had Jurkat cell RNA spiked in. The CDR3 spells CASSFPNAGTGELRENYEQYF. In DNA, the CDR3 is TGTGCCAGCAGCTTCCCAAACGCCGGGACAGGGGAGTTGAGAGAAAACTACGAGCAGTACTTC.